This is a list of T cell receptor beta chains from one sample in a study of blood T cell repertoires in COVID-19. Sequencing used immunoSEQ multiplex PCR; TCRdb keeps in-frame clones, though not all of them. The sample holds more than 110,000 clones, around 73% seen once. The sequencing sample was made of peripheral blood. The receptors derive from a woman aged 45-59 years with active or convalescent COVID-19. CDR3s include the opening cysteine and the closing phenylalanine or tryptophan. D genes are given only for firm matches. Clone size is stated in some rows and not others, as once, few, many or a class when expanded.

V gene,clone size,D gene,J gene,CDR3 DNA,CDR3 protein
TRBV9,-,TRBD2,TRBJ2-3,TGTGCCAGCAGCGTAGGGGGACTAGCGGGGATCACAGATACGCAGTATTTT,CASSVGGLAGITDTQYF
TRBV29-1,-,-,TRBJ1-1,TGCAGCGTTGATCAACGGGCAGGGTATTCTGAAGCTTTCTTT,CSVDQRAGYSEAFF
TRBV5-1,-,TRBD2,TRBJ2-1,TGCGCCAGCAGCATCCCAAATACTAGCGGGGGGGATGGGAAGTTCTTC,CASSIPNTSGGDGKFF
TRBV7-3,-,TRBD2,TRBJ2-3,TGTGCCAGCAGCTTAGGGGGGACTACGGGAGATACGCAGTATTTT,CASSLGGTTGDTQYF
TRBV27,-,TRBD2,TRBJ2-7,TGTGCCAGCAAGGGGCTAGCGGGAGCCTACGAGCAGTACTTC,CASKGLAGAYEQYF
TRBV3-1/TRBV3-2,-,-,TRBJ1-3,TGTGCCAGCAGCCACCCAGTCCTCGGAAACACCATATATTTT,CASSHPVLGNTIYF
TRBV5-1,-,-,TRBJ1-6,TGCGCCAGCAGCTTGGATGGCGGAAATTCACCCCTCCACTTT,CASSLDGGNSPLHF
TRBV7-2,-,-,TRBJ1-5,TGTGCCAGCAGCCTAGGACAAAGCAATCAGCCCCAGCATTTT,CASSLGQSNQPQHF
TRBV28,once,TRBD2,TRBJ2-7,TGTGCCAGCAGCTCCCCTGGGGGGGTTCCCAACGAGCAGTACTTC,CASSSPGGVPNEQYF
TRBV12-3/TRBV12-4,-,TRBD2,TRBJ2-3,TGTGCCAGCAGCCTTACTAGCGCAGATACGCAGTATTTT,CASSLTSADTQYF
TRBV11-2,-,-,TRBJ2-2,TGTGCCAGCAGCCAAGTACTCTCGGCCGGGGAGCTGTTTTTT,CASSQVLSAGELFF
TRBV4-3,-,-,TRBJ1-3,TGCGCCAGCAGCCAAGATCAGAAGGGGCCGGGAAACACCATATATTTT,CASSQDQKGPGNTIYF
TRBV19,-,-,TRBJ1-6,TGTGCCAGTCAGCGGGGGGGATCGGGATCACCCCTCCACTTT,CASQRGGSGSPLHF
TRBV28,-,-,TRBJ1-4,TGTGCCAGCAGTGGGGGGGCGCGAACTAATGAAAAACTGTTTTTT,CASSGGARTNEKLFF
TRBV4-3,-,-,TRBJ1-4,TGCGCCAGCAGCCGGAGGGGAGCAACTAATGAAAAACTGTTTTTT,CASSRRGATNEKLFF
TRBV19,-,TRBD1,TRBJ1-1,TGTGCCAGTAGTACCACAGGGGGGCGGAACACTGAAGCTTTCTTT,CASSTTGGRNTEAFF
TRBV7-2,-,TRBD2,TRBJ2-3,TGTGCCAGCAGCTTAGCGTTCGGGGGGGGGCAAGATACGCAGTATTTT,CASSLAFGGGQDTQYF
TRBV3-1/TRBV3-2,many,TRBD2,TRBJ2-1,TGTGCCAGCAGTTCTCTAGCGGGAGTTAATGAGCAGTTCTTC,CASSSLAGVNEQFF
TRBV29-1,-,-,TRBJ1-2,TGCAGCGTTGAGCACGGGGGCTATGGCTACACCTTC,CSVEHGGYGYTF
TRBV2,-,-,TRBJ2-3,TGTGCCAGCGGGGGCGTGGGAGATACGCAGTATTTT,CASGGVGDTQYF
TRBV7-9,-,TRBD1,TRBJ1-4,TGTGCCAGCAGCCCCCGGGACAGGGCCGAAAAACTGTTTTTT,CASSPRDRAEKLFF
TRBV11-2,-,-,TRBJ2-3,TGTGCCAGCAGGCATAGAGCTGGGGCTAGCGCCGACACAGATACGCAGTATTTT,CASRHRAGASADTDTQYF
TRBV9,-,-,TRBJ1-3,TGTGCCAGCAGCCAGGGCCTAATGGGAAACACCATATATTTT,CASSQGLMGNTIYF
TRBV29-1,-,-,TRBJ1-1,TGCAGCGTTAGTTGGGGGCGCGAAACTGAAGCTTTCTTT,CSVSWGRETEAFF
TRBV11-3,-,TRBD2,TRBJ2-2,TGTGCCAGCAGCCCTGGGATGGCGCGGGAGGGGTCCGGGGAGCTGTTTTTT,CASSPGMAREGSGELFF
TRBV19,once,-,TRBJ1-5,TGTGCCAGTAGTATACAGGCACCAACCAATCAGCCCCAGCATTTT,CASSIQAPTNQPQHF
TRBV14,-,-,TRBJ1-2,TGTGCCAGCAGTCAGACACGAAACTATGGCTACACCTTC,CASSQTRNYGYTF
TRBV6-2/TRBV6-3,-,TRBD2,TRBJ2-7,TGTGCCAGCAGTTCGGGGGGGATACTCTACGAGCAGTACTTC,CASSSGGILYEQYF
TRBV7-9,-,TRBD1,TRBJ1-1,TGTGCCAGCAGCTTAGTCTCGGGACAGGGGACTTTCACTGAAGCTTTCTTT,CASSLVSGQGTFTEAFF
TRBV7-2,-,-,TRBJ1-2,TGTGCCAGCAGCCCCAACAGGGACAACTATGGCTACACCTTC,CASSPNRDNYGYTF
TRBV6-5,-,-,TRBJ1-2,TGTGCCAGCAGGAAGGACTCTGGAGGCTATGGCTACACCTTC,CASRKDSGGYGYTF
TRBV3-1/TRBV3-2,few,-,TRBJ1-5,TGTGCCAGCAGTCTAACGCAGGGGAAGAAGAGCAATCAGCCCCAGCATTTT,CASSLTQGKKSNQPQHF
TRBV4-1,-,-,TRBJ1-2,TGCGCCAGCAGCCAAGATCCCTCTGAGGGCGGCTATGGCTACACCTTC,CASSQDPSEGGYGYTF
TRBV11-2,-,-,TRBJ2-1,TGTGCCAGCAGCTTGGGAGTCGGGGAGCAGTTCTTC,CASSLGVGEQFF
TRBV7-9,-,-,TRBJ2-1,TGTGCCAGCAGCCAAGCTGGAGCCTACAATGAGCAGTTCTTC,CASSQAGAYNEQFF
TRBV30,-,-,TRBJ1-5,TGTGCCTGGAGTGTAGGGGCAGGGGTTTTGGGCAATCAGCCCCAGCATTTT,CAWSVGAGVLGNQPQHF
TRBV5-1,-,TRBD1,TRBJ1-4,TGCGCCAGCAGCTTGGGGGGGACAGGTGATGAAAAACTGTTTTTT,CASSLGGTGDEKLFF
TRBV15,-,-,TRBJ2-5,TGTGCCACCAGCAGAGGCCGTAGGGGAGAGACCCAGTACTTC,CATSRGRRGETQYF
TRBV6-5,-,-,TRBJ2-7,TGTGCCAGCAGTTACTCGTCCAGCACAGGGCAGTACTTC,CASSYSSSTGQYF
TRBV13,-,TRBD1,TRBJ1-1,TGTGCCAGCAGCTACACAGGGGGCGGGGTGGCTGAAGCTTTCTTT,CASSYTGGGVAEAFF
TRBV11-2,-,TRBD2,TRBJ2-2,TGTGCCAGCAGCTCTTCCTTGACTAGCGGAACCGGGGAGCTGTTTTTT,CASSSSLTSGTGELFF
TRBV7-2,-,-,TRBJ1-4,TGTGCCAGCAGCTTAATCAGGGGTAAACTGTTTTTT,CASSLIRGKLFF
TRBV21-1,-,-,TRBJ1-3,TGTGCCAGCAGCACCTACAGGGGGCTCTCTGGAAACACCATATATTTT,CASSTYRGLSGNTIYF
TRBV30,-,TRBD2,TRBJ2-3,TGTGCCTGGAGTCCCATTCGGACTAGCGGTCGCACAGATACGCAGTATTTT,CAWSPIRTSGRTDTQYF
TRBV5-6,-,-,TRBJ2-3,TGTGCCAGCAGCTTGGACCCGCGGTCTAGCACAGATACGCAGTATTTT,CASSLDPRSSTDTQYF
TRBV5-1,once,TRBD2,TRBJ2-2,TGCGCCAGCAGCCTCGGGACTAGCGGACCTACCGGGGAGCTGTTTTTT,CASSLGTSGPTGELFF
TRBV29-1,-,TRBD1,TRBJ1-2,TGCAGCGAGGGACAGGACTATGGCTACACCTTC,CSEGQDYGYTF
TRBV11-1,-,-,TRBJ1-1,TGTGCCAGCAGCTTAGGAGGTTTTCGCACTGAAGCTTTCTTT,CASSLGGFRTEAFF
TRBV29-1,-,-,TRBJ1-2,TGCAGCGCCGAAACGGGGATTGGGAGCTACACCTTC,CSAETGIGSYTF
TRBV7-3,-,TRBD2,TRBJ2-1,TGTGCCAGCAGCTTAGTACCGGGACTAGCGGGTAATGAGCAGTTCTTC,CASSLVPGLAGNEQFF
TRBV6-5,-,TRBD2,TRBJ2-5,TGTGCCAGCAGTTACTTTAGCGGGGGGGAAGAGACCCAGTACTTC,CASSYFSGGEETQYF
TRBV9,-,-,TRBJ1-4,TGTGCCAGCAGCGTAGAGTCACAGGGAAGAGAAAAACTGTTTTTT,CASSVESQGREKLFF
TRBV7-8,-,-,TRBJ2-3,TGTGCCAGCAGCTCGGACAGTCGCACAGATACGCAGTATTTT,CASSSDSRTDTQYF
TRBV7-2,-,TRBD1,TRBJ1-2,TGTGCCAGCAGCCTAGGGGGGACAGGGGCGGACTATGGCTACACCTTC,CASSLGGTGADYGYTF
TRBV20-1,few,-,TRBJ2-3,TGCAGTGCGGCCCTCACAGATACGCAGTATTTT,CSAALTDTQYF
TRBV6-6,-,TRBD1,TRBJ2-7,TGTGCCAGCAGTTACGACAGGGGTAGGTACGAGCAGTACTTC,CASSYDRGRYEQYF
TRBV27,-,TRBD2,TRBJ2-7,TGTGCCAGCAGTTTATCGGCGGCGGGAGGAATCCTTTACGAGCAGTACTTC,CASSLSAAGGILYEQYF
TRBV2,-,-,TRBJ1-2,TGTGCCAGCAGACCAGGTACGGGAGATAACTATGGCTACACCTTC,CASRPGTGDNYGYTF
TRBV5-4,few,-,TRBJ2-1,TGTGCCAGCAGCTTGGGGGCGGGTATGGGCGGCAATGAGCAGTTCTTC,CASSLGAGMGGNEQFF